This TCR beta chain was identified during a study of blood T cells in healthy people across ages. Study results and limitations: Older age went with lower TCR beta diversity per million T cells, in a roughly linear way.

The germline CDR1 and CDR2 sequences are KGHDR and SFDVKD. The CDR3 contains 15 residues. Between the trimmed V and J ends, which lost 4 bases and 4 bases, there was a span of 13 bases. Russia was home to the donors, healthy Caucasian individuals aged about 6 to 90. The second PCR ran roughly 6 to 12 cycles with a sample-barcoded 5' primer and J-beta primers. TCRdb fed the 5' RACE reads into MiXCR, producing one record per CDR3 protein. The repertoire includes 1 million or so distinct CDR3 sequences, 45% of them detected once, and approximately 19% sits in the top ten. On this clonotype: The target antigen is unknown.

The sample consisted of blood. The receptor was derived from a woman in her fifties or sixties in good health. The rearrangement links TRBV24-1 to TRBJ2-1; D perhaps matches TRBD2 (6 bases). The CDR3 DNA reads TGTGCCACCAGTGACCCCGGGACTTTATACAATGAGCAGTTCTTC. Translation gives CATSDPGTLYNEQFF.